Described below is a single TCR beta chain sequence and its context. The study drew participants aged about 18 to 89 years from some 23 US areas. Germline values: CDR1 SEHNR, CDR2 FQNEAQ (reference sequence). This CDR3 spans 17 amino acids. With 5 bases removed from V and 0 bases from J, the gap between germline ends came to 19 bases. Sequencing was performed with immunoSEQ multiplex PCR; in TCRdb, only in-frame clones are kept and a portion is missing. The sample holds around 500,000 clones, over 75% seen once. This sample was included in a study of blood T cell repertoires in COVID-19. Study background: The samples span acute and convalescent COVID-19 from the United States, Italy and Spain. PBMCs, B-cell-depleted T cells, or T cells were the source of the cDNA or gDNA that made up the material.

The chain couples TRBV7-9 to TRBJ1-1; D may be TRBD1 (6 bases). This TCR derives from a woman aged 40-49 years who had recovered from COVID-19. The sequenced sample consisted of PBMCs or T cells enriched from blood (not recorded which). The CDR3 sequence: CASSKDSVPIVNTEAFF. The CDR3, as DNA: TGTGCCAGCAGCAAGGACAGTGTCCCCATTGTGAACACTGAAGCTTTCTTT.